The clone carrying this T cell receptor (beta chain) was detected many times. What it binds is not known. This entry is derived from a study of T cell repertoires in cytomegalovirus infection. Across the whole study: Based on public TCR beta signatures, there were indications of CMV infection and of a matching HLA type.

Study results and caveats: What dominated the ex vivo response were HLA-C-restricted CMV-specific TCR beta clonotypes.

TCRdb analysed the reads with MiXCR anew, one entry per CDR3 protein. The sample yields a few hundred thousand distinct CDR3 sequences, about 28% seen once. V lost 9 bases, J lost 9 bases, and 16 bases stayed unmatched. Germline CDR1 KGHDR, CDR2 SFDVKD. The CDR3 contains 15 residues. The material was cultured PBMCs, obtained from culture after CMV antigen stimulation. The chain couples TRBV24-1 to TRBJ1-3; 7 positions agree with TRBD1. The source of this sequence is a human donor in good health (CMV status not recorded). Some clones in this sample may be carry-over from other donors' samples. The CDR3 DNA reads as TGTGCCACCCATGCTCAGGGGGTGAGCTTCGTCACCATATATTTT. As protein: CATHAQGVSFVTIYF.